Sequencing of this TCR beta chain was carried out in a study of cytomegalovirus exposure and HLA in healthy donors. Overall study findings and caveats: Available immune exposure information covered CMV serostatus only.

Germline V gives CDR1 SGDLS, CDR2 YYNGEE. V was cut by 5 bases and J by 1 base, with 9 bases left in between. The CDR3 consists of 13 residues. 13 Jbeta primers and 60 Vbeta primers were used for the PCR. Data came from immunoSEQ multiplex PCR; TCRdb stores just in-frame clones and leaves some out. Of 110,000 to 150,000 clones listed, approximately 82% are singletons. In this sample, this clone turned up once. Its antigen is still unknown. This chain links TRBV9 with TRBJ1-1; D is perhaps TRBD1 (6 bases). Specimen: PBMCs. The clonotype comes from a woman aged 55-70 years in good health and CMV-seropositive. The CDR3 sequence is CASSLTGNTEAFF. In nucleotides, the CDR3 is TGTGCCAGCAGTCTGACAGGGAACACTGAAGCTTTCTTT.